A single sample gave rise to the 4 T cell receptor beta chains below, sequenced in a study of CD8 T cells in ankylosing spondylitis. TCRdb redid the calling of the 5' RACE reads with MiXCR, one entry per CDR3 protein. The sample contains about 30,000 distinct CDR3 sequences, 30% of which appear only once. Sample: synovial fluid, either unsorted or a sorted T cell fraction (not recorded which). All receptors come from a male donor with ankylosing spondylitis.

This clonotype was detected a few times. The chain recombines TRBV30 with TRBJ1-2, with a tentative D call TRBD1 (5 bases). The CDR3 has 13 residues. CDR1 is GTSNPN and CDR2 is SVGIG in the germline V gene (reference sequence). V lost 1 base and J lost 4, with 10 bases in between. CDR3 in amino acids: CAWSAAQGYGYTF. CDR3 nucleotide sequence: TGTGCCTGGAGTGCTGCTCAGGGCTATGGCTACACCTTC.

This clonotype came up many times. This sequence joins TRBV29-1 and TRBJ2-1, with 8 bases aligning to TRBD2. CDR3 size: 13 residues. Germline V gene sequence: CDR1 SQVTM, CDR2 ANQGSEA. Unmatched junction bases numbered 12, after V lost 8 bases and J lost 9 bases. CDR3 residues: CSLRDSGNGEQFF. CDR3 sequence (DNA): TGCAGCCTACGCGATAGCGGGAATGGTGAGCAGTTCTTC.

A note on this clonotype: Germline and junction disagree at one end, which may indicate a read error. The chain combines TRBV20-1 with TRBJ2-7; D may be TRBD1 (5 bases). CDR1 is DFQATT and CDR2 is SNEGSKA in the germline V gene (reference sequence). The CDR3 has 14 residues. The CDR3 is CSARDSFHGPEQYF. For the CDR3, the DNA is TGCAGTGCAAGAGACAGTTTCCACGGGCCCGAGCAGTACTTC.

This clonotype was seen a handful of times. V is TRBV7-9 and J is TRBJ1-1; D not resolved. This CDR3 spans 13 amino acids. V lost 1 base, J lost 4 bases, and 7 bases lay in between. Germline CDR1 and CDR2: SEHNR and FQNEAQ (reference sequence). As DNA, the CDR3 is TGTGCCAGCAGCTTAGGAGGGAGCACTGAAGCTTTCTTT. Its protein product is CASSLGGSTEAFF.